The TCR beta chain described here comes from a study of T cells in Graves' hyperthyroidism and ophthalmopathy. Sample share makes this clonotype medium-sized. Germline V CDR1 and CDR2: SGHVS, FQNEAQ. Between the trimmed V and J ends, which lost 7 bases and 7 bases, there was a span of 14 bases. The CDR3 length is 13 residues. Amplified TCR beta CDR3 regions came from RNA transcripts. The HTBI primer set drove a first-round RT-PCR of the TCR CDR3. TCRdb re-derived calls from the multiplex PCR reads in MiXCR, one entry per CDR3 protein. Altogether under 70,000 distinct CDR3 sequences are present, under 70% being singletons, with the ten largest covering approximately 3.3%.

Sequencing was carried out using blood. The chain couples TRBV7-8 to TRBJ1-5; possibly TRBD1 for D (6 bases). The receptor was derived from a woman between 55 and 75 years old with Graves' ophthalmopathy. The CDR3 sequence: CASNRDQGQPQHF. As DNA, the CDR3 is TGTGCCAGCAACAGGGACCAGGGCCAGCCCCAGCATTTT.